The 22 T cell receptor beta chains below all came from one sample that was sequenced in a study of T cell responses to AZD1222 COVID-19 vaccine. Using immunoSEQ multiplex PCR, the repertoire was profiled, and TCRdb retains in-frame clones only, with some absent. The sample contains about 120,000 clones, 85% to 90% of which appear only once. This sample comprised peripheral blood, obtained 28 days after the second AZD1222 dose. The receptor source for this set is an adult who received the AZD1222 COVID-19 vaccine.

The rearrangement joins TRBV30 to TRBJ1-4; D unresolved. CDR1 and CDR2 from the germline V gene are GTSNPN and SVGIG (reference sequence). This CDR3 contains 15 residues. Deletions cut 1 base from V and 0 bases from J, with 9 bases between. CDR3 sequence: CAWSATDPTNEKLFF. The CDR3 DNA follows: TGTGCCTGGAGTGCAACGGACCCAACTAATGAAAAACTGTTTTTT.

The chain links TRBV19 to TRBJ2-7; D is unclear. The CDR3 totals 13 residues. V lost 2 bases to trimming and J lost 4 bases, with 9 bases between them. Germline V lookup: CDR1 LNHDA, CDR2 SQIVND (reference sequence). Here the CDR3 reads CASSISGSYEQYF. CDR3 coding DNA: TGTGCCAGTAGTATATCCGGGTCTTACGAGCAGTACTTC.

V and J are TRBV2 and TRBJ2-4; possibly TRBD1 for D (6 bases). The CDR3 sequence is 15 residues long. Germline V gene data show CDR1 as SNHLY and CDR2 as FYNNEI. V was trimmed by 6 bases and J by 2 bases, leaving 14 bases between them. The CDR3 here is CASRPSGDPKNIQYF. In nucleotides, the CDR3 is TGTGCCAGCAGGCCGTCAGGGGACCCCAAAAACATTCAGTACTTC.

The CDR3 sequence: CASSYSGRGGNEQFF. CDR3 nucleotides: TGTGCCAGCAGCTATAGCGGGAGGGGTGGCAATGAGCAGTTCTTC. The chain links TRBV7-3 to TRBJ2-1; 11 nucleotides match TRBD2. Trimming at V came to 4 bases and at J to 6 bases, leaving 5 bases not matched to a gene. Looked up from germline, CDR1 is SGHTA and CDR2 is FQGTGA. The CDR3 runs to 15 residues.

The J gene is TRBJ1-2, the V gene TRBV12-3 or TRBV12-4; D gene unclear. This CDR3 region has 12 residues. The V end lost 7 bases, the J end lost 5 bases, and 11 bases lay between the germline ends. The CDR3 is CASTLAGYGYTF. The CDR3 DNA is TGTGCCAGCACCCTAGCGGGGTATGGCTACACCTTC.

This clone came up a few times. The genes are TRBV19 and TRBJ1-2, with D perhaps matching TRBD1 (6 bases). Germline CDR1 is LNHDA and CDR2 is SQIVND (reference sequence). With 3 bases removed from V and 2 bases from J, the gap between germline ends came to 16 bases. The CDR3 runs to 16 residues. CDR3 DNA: TGTGCCAGTAGTATGGCCCTCCGGACAGTGAACTATGGCTACACCTTC. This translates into CASSMALRTVNYGYTF.

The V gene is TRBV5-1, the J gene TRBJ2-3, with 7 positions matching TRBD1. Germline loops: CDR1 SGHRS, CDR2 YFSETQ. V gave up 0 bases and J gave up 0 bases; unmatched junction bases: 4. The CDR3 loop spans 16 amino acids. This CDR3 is CASSLEAGGSTDTQYF. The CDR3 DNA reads TGCGCCAGCAGCTTGGAGGCAGGGGGAAGCACAGATACGCAGTATTTT.

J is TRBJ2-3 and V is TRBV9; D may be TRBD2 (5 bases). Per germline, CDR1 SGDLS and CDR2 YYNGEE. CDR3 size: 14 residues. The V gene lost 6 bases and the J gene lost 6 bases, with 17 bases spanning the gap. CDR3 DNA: TGTGCCAGCACCCTGAGGGCATTCGAGGATACGCAGTATTTT. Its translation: CASTLRAFEDTQYF.

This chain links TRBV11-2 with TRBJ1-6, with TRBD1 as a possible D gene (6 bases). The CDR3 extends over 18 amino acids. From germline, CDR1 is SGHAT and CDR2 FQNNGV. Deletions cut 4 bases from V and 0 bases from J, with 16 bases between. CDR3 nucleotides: TGTGCCAGCAGCTCAAAGGGGCAGGGGCTCTCCTATAATTCACCCCTCCACTTT. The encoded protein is CASSSKGQGLSYNSPLHF.

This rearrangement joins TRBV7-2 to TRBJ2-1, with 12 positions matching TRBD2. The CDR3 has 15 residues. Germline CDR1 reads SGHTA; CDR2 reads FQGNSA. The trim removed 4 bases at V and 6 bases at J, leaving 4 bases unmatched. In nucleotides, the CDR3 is TGTGCCAGCAGCTCTAGCGGGAGGGTCGGCAATGAGCAGTTCTTC. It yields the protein CASSSSGRVGNEQFF.

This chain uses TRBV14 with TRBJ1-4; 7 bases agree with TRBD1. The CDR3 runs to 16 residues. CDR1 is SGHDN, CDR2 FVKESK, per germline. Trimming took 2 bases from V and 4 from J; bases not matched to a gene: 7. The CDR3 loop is CASSQKWDSYNEKLFF. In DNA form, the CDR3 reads TGTGCCAGCAGCCAAAAGTGGGACAGCTATAATGAAAAACTGTTTTTT.

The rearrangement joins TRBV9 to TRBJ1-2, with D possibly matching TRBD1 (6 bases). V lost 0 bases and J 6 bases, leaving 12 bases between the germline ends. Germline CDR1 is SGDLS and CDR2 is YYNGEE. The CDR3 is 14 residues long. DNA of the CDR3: TGTGCCAGCAGCGTAGGGACAGTTGCAGATGGCTACACCTTC. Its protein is CASSVGTVADGYTF.

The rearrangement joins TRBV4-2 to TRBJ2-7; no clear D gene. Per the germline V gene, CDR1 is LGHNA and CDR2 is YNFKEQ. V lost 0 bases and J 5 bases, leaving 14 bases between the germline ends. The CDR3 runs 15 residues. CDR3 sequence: CASSQESLVGNEQYF. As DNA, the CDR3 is TGTGCCAGCAGCCAAGAAAGCCTAGTGGGTAACGAGCAGTACTTC.

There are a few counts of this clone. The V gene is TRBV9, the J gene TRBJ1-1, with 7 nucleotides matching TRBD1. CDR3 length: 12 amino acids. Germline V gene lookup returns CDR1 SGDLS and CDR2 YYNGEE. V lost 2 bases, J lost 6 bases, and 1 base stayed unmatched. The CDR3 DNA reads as TGTGCCAGCAGCGTGCAGGGGGCTGAAGCTTTCTTT. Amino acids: CASSVQGAEAFF.

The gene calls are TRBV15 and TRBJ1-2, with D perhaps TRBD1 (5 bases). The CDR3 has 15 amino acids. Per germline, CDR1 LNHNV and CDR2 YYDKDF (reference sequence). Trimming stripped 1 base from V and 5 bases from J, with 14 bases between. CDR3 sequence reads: CATSRGETAPYGYTF. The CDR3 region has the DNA TGTGCCACCAGCAGAGGTGAGACAGCTCCGTATGGCTACACCTTC.

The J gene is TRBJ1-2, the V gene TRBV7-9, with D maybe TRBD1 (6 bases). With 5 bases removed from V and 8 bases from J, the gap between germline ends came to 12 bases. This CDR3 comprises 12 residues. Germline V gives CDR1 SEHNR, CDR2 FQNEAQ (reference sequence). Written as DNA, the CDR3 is TGTGCCAGCAGCCCGCCAGGGGAGGGCTACACCTTC. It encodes CASSPPGEGYTF. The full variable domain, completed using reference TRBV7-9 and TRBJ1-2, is DTGVSQNPRHKITKRGQNVTFRCDPISEHNRLYWYRQTLGQGPEFLTYFQNEAQLEKSRLLSDRFSAERPKGSFSTLEIQRTEQGDSAMYLCASSPPGEGYTFGSGTRLTVV.

The CDR3 DNA reads as TGTGCCAGCAGGCGACTTACTGGCAATCAGCCCCAGCATTTT. It encodes CASRRLTGNQPQHF. The rearrangement joins TRBV2 to TRBJ1-5; D gene unclear. This CDR3 contains 14 residues. Trimming pared 6 bases from V and 2 bases from J, leaving 11 bases between. The germline CDR1 and CDR2 sequences are SNHLY and FYNNEI.

The CDR3, as DNA: TGTGCCAGCAGCCCGCACGGGACTACTGAAGCTTTCTTT. Translating gives CASSPHGTTEAFF. The chain joins TRBV7-6 to TRBJ1-1; weak D call: TRBD1 (5 bases). The V end lost 5 bases, the J end lost 5 bases, and 12 bases lay between the germline ends. This CDR3 has 13 amino acids. The germline CDR1 and CDR2 sequences are SGHVS and FNYEAQ.

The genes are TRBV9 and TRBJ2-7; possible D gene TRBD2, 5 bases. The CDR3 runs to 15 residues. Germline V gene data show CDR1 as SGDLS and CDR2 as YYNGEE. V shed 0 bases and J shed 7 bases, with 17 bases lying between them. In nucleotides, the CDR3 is TGTGCCAGCAGCGTAGAGGCTACCCTTTCGGGGGAGCAGTACTTC. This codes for CASSVEATLSGEQYF. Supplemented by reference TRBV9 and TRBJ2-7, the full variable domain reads DSGVTQTPKHLITATGQRVTLRCSPRSGDLSVYWYQQSLDQGLQFLIQYYNGEERAKGNILERFSAQQFPDLHSELNLSSLELGDSALYFCASSVEATLSGEQYFGPGTRLTVT.

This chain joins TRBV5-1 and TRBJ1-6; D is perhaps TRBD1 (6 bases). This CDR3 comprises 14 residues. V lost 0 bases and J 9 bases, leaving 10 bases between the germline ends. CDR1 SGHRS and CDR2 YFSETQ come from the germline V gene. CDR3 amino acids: CASSLEGGLSPLHF. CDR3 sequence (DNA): TGCGCCAGCAGCTTGGAGGGGGGCCTTTCACCCCTCCACTTT.

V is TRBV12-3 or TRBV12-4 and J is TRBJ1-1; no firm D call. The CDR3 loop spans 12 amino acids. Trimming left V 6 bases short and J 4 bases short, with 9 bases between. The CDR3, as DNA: TGTGCCAGCAGGCCCGAGGGCACTGAAGCTTTCTTT. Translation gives CASRPEGTEAFF.

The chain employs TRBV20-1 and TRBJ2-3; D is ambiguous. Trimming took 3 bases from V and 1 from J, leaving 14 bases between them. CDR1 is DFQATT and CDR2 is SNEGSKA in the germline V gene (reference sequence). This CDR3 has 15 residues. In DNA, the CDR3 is TGCAGTGCTAGTTCGGCGCGGCAAGGCACAGATACGCAGTATTTT. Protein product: CSASSARQGTDTQYF.